These 16 T cell receptor beta chains share one sample of origin, sequenced in a study of blood T cell repertoires in COVID-19. Using immunoSEQ multiplex PCR, the repertoire was profiled, and TCRdb retains in-frame clones only, with some absent. The sample includes roughly 190,000 clones, about 88% seen only once; the top ten take around 6.5%. The material sequenced was peripheral blood. The receptors come from an elderly woman in a cohort sampled during active or convalescent COVID-19.

DNA of the CDR3: TGTGCCAGTAGTATGTTCGGGACAGGGGGCGAAAAACTGTTTTTT. The encoded protein is CASSMFGTGGEKLFF. The rearrangement links TRBV19 to TRBJ1-4; the match to TRBD1 covers 12 bases. V shed 3 bases, J shed 8 bases, and the junction held 4 bases outside the gene matches. The CDR3 sequence is 15 residues long. The germline CDR1 and CDR2 sequences are LNHDA and SQIVND (reference sequence).

J is TRBJ2-4 and V is TRBV2, with 10 positions matching TRBD1. This CDR3 is built from 19 residues. The trim removed 5 bases at V and 0 bases at J, leaving 13 bases unmatched. Germline V lookup: CDR1 SNHLY, CDR2 FYNNEI. The CDR3 DNA sequence: TGTGCCAGCAGTTATTTTGCGGGACAGGGGTCCCTAGCCAAAAACATTCAGTACTTC. This codes for CASSYFAGQGSLAKNIQYF.

The V gene is TRBV28, the J gene TRBJ1-4; 7 bases are a match to TRBD1. Trimming removed 7 bases from V and 8 bases from J; junction bases left unmatched: 7. The germline CDR1 and CDR2 sequences are MDHEN and SYDVKM. The CDR3 runs 13 residues. The DNA for the CDR3 is TGTGCCAGCAATGGCAGGGGGTGGGAAAAACTGTTTTTT. This codes for CASNGRGWEKLFF.

This clone showed up just once. This sequence joins TRBV7-9 and TRBJ2-1; D is unresolved. The germline gives CDR1 SEHNR, CDR2 FQNEAQ (reference sequence). This CDR3 region has 11 residues. V lost 8 bases and J lost 8, with 10 bases in between. The CDR3, as DNA: TGTGCCAGCTCCACCCTCGATGAGCAGTTCTTC. Protein: CASSTLDEQFF.

J is TRBJ1-2 and V is TRBV7-2; no reliable D call. The V end lost 0 bases, the J end lost 4 bases, and 9 bases lay between the germline ends. The CDR3 totals 14 residues. Germline-derived CDR1 and CDR2 are SGHTA and FQGNSA. The CDR3 region is CASSLAWLSYGYTF. CDR3 in DNA: TGTGCCAGCAGCTTAGCATGGTTGAGCTATGGCTACACCTTC.

Regarding this clone: This same CDR3 is encoded by further DNA sequences in the sample. The V call is TRBV28, the J call TRBJ1-5, with D uncertain. The CDR3 has 11 amino acids. CDR1 is MDHEN and CDR2 is SYDVKM in the germline V gene. Trimming removed 3 bases from V and 7 bases from J, with 4 bases in between. The CDR3 here is CASSFRQPQHF. The CDR3 DNA sequence: TGTGCCAGCAGTTTTAGACAGCCCCAGCATTTT.

The chain combines TRBV5-1 with TRBJ1-4; D might be TRBD1 (6 bases). V was trimmed by 4 bases and J by 1 base, leaving 8 bases between them. The V gene's germline CDR1 is SGHRS and CDR2 YFSETQ. This CDR3 has 14 amino acids. The CDR3 protein is CASSLDRTNEKLFF. CDR3 in DNA: TGCGCCAGCAGCCTGGACAGAACTAATGAAAAACTGTTTTTT.

V gene TRBV11-2 combines with J gene TRBJ2-5, with a tentative D call TRBD2 (7 bases). V shed 2 bases and J shed 5 bases, with 18 bases lying between them. The CDR3 loop spans 16 amino acids. CDR1 and CDR2 (germline): SGHAT, FQNNGV. Written as DNA, the CDR3 is TGTGCCAGCAGCTTATTGATGGGGGGGGCGGCGGAGACCCAGTACTTC. It codes for CASSLLMGGAAETQYF.

The chain uses TRBV5-1 and TRBJ1-1; D gene uncertain. V was pared by 0 bases and J by 5 bases, with 8 bases between. The germline gives CDR1 SGHRS, CDR2 YFSETQ. The CDR3 runs to 13 residues. CDR3 sequence (DNA): TGCGCCAGCAGCTTGGAACGGGAAACTGAAGCTTTCTTT. This encodes CASSLERETEAFF.

This clone was seen more than once but under ten times. The gene calls are TRBV2 and TRBJ2-3, with TRBD2 identical over 12 bases. With V trimmed by 6 bases and J by 3 bases, 1 base remained unmatched. Germline assignment: CDR1 SNHLY and CDR2 FYNNEI. This CDR3 spans 14 amino acids. CDR3 DNA sequence: TGTGCCAGCAGCGGACTAGCGGGGACAGATACGCAGTATTTT. Its protein is CASSGLAGTDTQYF.

This clone showed up just once. The rearrangement links TRBV10-1 to TRBJ2-5; tentatively, D is TRBD2 (5 bases). There are 13 residues in the CDR3. CDR1 WNHNN and CDR2 SYGVQD come from the germline V gene (reference sequence). The V end lost 10 bases, the J end lost 5 bases, and 17 bases lay between the germline ends. The CDR3 reads CATLREGAETQYF. The CDR3, as DNA: TGCGCCACTTTGAGGGAAGGTGCGGAGACCCAGTACTTC.

V and J are TRBV10-2 and TRBJ2-3, with D hard to call. CDR3 length: 14 residues. V was clipped by 6 bases and J by 4 bases, with 14 bases between them. CDR1 WSHSY and CDR2 SAAADI come from the germline V gene. As DNA, the CDR3 is TGCGCCAGCAGCCCGGTGGGCCCCGCAGATACGCAGTATTTT. It encodes CASSPVGPADTQYF.

This clone was detected only a few times. This chain connects TRBV11-3 to TRBJ1-1; D is perhaps TRBD1 (5 bases). Germline lookup yields CDR1 SGHNT and CDR2 YENEEA. The CDR3 consists of 13 residues. Trimming stripped 2 bases from V and 3 bases from J, with 7 bases between. The CDR3 reads CASSLSQDTEAFF. The CDR3 DNA sequence: TGTGCCAGCAGCTTATCACAGGACACTGAAGCTTTCTTT.

The chain uses TRBV9 and TRBJ1-1; D is unresolved. V lost 0 bases and J lost 4, with 7 bases in between. The CDR3 extends over 13 amino acids. Germline lookup yields CDR1 SGDLS and CDR2 YYNGEE. The CDR3 bases are TGTGCCAGCAGCGTAGAGGCTAGCACTGAAGCTTTCTTT. It yields the protein CASSVEASTEAFF.

The chain joins TRBV5-5 to TRBJ2-1, with a weak D call TRBD2 (5 bases). Trimming left V 4 bases short and J 5 bases short, with 19 bases between. The CDR3 extends over 16 amino acids. Germline values: CDR1 SGHKS, CDR2 YYEKEE (reference sequence). The DNA for the CDR3 is TGTGCCAGCAGCCAAGCGCCAGCGGAGAAGCACAATGAGCAGTTCTTC. Protein product: CASSQAPAEKHNEQFF.

The V and J genes are TRBV24-1 and TRBJ2-7; the match to TRBD2 covers 13 bases. The J segment lost 5 bases and the V segment lost 10 bases, leaving 4 bases of the junction unmatched. This CDR3 is built from 13 residues. The germline V gene has CDR1 KGHDR and CDR2 SFDVKD. CDR3 in amino acids: CATRTSGSHEQYV. Written as DNA, the CDR3 is TGTGCCACTAGGACTAGCGGGAGCCACGAGCAGTACGTC.